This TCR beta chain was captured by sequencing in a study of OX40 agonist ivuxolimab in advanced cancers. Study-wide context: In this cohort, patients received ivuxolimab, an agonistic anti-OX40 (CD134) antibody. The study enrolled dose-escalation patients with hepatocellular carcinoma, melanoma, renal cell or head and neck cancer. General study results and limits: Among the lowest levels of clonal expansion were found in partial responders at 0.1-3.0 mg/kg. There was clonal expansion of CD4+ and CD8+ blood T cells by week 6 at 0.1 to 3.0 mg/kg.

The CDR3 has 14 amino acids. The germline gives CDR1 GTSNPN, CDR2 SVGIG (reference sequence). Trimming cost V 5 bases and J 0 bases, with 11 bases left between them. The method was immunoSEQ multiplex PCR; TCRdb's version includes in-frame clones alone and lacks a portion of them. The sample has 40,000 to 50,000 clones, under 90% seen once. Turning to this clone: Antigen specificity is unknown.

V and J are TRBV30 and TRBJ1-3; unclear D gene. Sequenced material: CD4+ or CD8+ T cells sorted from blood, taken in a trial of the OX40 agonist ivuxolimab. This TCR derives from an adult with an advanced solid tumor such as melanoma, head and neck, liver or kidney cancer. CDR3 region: CAWHGLSSGNTIYF. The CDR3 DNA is TGTGCCTGGCATGGACTGAGCTCTGGAAACACCATATATTTT.